The sequence of this T cell receptor (beta chain) was determined in a study of a mutant IDH1 vaccine in newly diagnosed glioma. Looking at the study overall: Eight vaccine doses were administered to patients at weeks 1, 3, 5, 7, 11, 15, 19 and 23. Therapy received beforehand was radiotherapy, temozolomide, or both, with most patients given both.

Clones were read by immunoSEQ multiplex PCR, and TCRdb kept only the in-frame ones, dropping some. The sample contains 38,000 or so clones, 90% to 95% of which appear only once. The CDR3 contains 14 residues. Germline-derived CDR1 and CDR2 are GTSNPN and SVGIG (reference sequence). The V segment lost 3 bases and the J segment 8 bases; nucleotides outside the gene matches: 6. Study results and caveats: The occurrence of vaccine-induced immune responses was seen in over 85% of patients.

Points on this clone: The antigen is unknown.

Time point reported: week 5, during vaccination. A single vaccine dose contained 300 ug of mutant IDH1 20-mer peptide, and topical imiquimod was used with it. The chain links TRBV30 to TRBJ2-1; 11 bases are a match to TRBD1. The starting material was PBMCs, obtained from a glioma patient whose treatment included an IDH1 peptide vaccine. This clonotype originated in a middle-aged man with glioma. Here the CDR3 reads CAWSPGQGADEQFF. The CDR3 DNA is TGTGCCTGGAGCCCCGGACAGGGGGCGGATGAGCAGTTCTTC.